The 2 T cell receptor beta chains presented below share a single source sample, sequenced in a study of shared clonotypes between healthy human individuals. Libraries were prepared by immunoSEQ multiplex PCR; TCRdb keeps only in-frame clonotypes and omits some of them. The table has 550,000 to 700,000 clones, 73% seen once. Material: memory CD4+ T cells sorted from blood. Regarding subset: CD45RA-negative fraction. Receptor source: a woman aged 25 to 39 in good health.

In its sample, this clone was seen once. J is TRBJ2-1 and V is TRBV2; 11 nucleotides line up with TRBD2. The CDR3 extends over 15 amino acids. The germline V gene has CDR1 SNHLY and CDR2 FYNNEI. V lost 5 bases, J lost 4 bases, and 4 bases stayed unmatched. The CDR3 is CASSQLAGAYNEQFF. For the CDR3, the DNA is TGTGCCAGCAGTCAACTAGCGGGAGCTTACAATGAGCAGTTCTTC.

CDR3 sequence: CASSPSTTQETQYF. The CDR3, as DNA: TGTGCCAGCAGCCCCAGTACTACCCAAGAGACCCAGTACTTC. The chain has TRBV25-1 and TRBJ2-5; D remains unclear. The V and J ends lost 6 bases and 1 base respectively, with 12 bases between them. Germline V gene lookup returns CDR1 MGHDK and CDR2 SYGVNS. The CDR3 sequence is 14 residues long.